The 30 T cell receptor beta chains given below trace back to one sample, sequenced in a study of T-cell reconstitution after alpha-beta-depleted transplantation in children. Library preparation (for TCRbeta) was performed with unique molecular identifiers. From the PCR reads, TCRdb called clonotypes with MiXCR, one entry per CDR3 protein. The sample includes 450,000 to 550,000 distinct CDR3 sequences, approximately 10% seen only once; the top ten take 12% to 15%. Sequencing used PBMCs, mostly from graft donor cells, obtained 180 days after TCRalphabeta/CD19-depleted stem cell transplant. Every receptor here comes from a female patient aged 2-15 years who had a stem cell transplant for aplastic anemia, so the T cells may come from the graft donor.

V and J are TRBV5-6 and TRBJ2-4, with 8 positions matching TRBD2. Looked up from germline, CDR1 is SGHDT and CDR2 is YYEEEE. This CDR3 comprises 15 residues. The trim removed 2 bases at V and 1 base at J, leaving 2 bases unmatched. The CDR3 nucleotides read TGTGCCAGCAGCTTAGCGGGAGCCGCCAAAAACATTCAGTACTTC. It codes for CASSLAGAAKNIQYF.

This clonotype was observed a handful of times. Since the CDR3 does not end with the conserved phenylalanine or tryptophan, this likely comes from a read error. Because the CDR3's place on the DNA is in doubt, the DNA is left out and the CDR3 is given as listed by TCRdb. V usage is TRBV7-2 and J usage is TRBJ2-5; the table assigns TRBD2, which was not confirmed against the DNA. 10 amino acids form the CDR3, both terminal residues included. Germline loops: CDR1 SGHTA, CDR2 FQGNSA. This CDR3 reads CASSQNAGRS.

The DNA of the CDR3 is TGTGCCAGCAGGTATATCCTAACGGGACAGGGGTCCTACAATGAGCAGTTCTTC. Its protein is CASRYILTGQGSYNEQFF. This chain links TRBV12-3 or TRBV12-4 with TRBJ2-1; 10 nucleotides line up with TRBD1. The J segment lost 1 base and the V segment lost 6 bases, leaving 12 bases of the junction unmatched. The CDR3 consists of 18 residues.

This clonotype was picked up a small number of times. V gene TRBV28 combines with J gene TRBJ2-7, with 10 bases aligning to TRBD1. Germline-derived CDR1 and CDR2 are MDHEN and SYDVKM. The CDR3 runs to 15 residues. V shed 1 base and J 4 bases; nucleotides not matched to a gene: 4. This chain's CDR3 is CASSLLGTGEYEQYF. The CDR3 DNA is TGTGCCAGCAGTTTATTGGGGACAGGGGAGTACGAGCAGTACTTC.

The chain links TRBV6-2 or TRBV6-3 to TRBJ1-5; D not resolved. This CDR3 spans 13 amino acids. Germline V lookup: CDR1 MNHEY, CDR2 SVGEGT. V was trimmed by 4 bases and J by 5 bases, leaving 9 bases between them. CDR3 DNA sequence: TGTGCCAGCAGTTCAATGGCGGATCAGCCCCAGCATTTT. Encoded protein: CASSSMADQPQHF.

This clonotype was counted at least ten times. This chain uses TRBV7-7 with TRBJ2-3, with D tentatively TRBD1 or TRBD2 (5 bases each). The CDR3 is made up of 15 amino acids. CDR1 is SSHAT and CDR2 is FNYEAQ in the germline V gene (reference sequence). V was clipped by 2 bases and J by 3 bases, with 12 bases between them. In DNA, the CDR3 is TGTGCCAGCAGCTTAAACAGTGGGGGAACAGATACGCAGTATTTT. Translating it yields CASSLNSGGTDTQYF.

The J gene is TRBJ2-1, the V gene TRBV6-5, with no clear D. The germline gives CDR1 MNHEY, CDR2 SVGAGI. This CDR3 is 14 amino acids long. Trimming cost V 6 bases and J 2 bases, with 11 bases left between them. The CDR3 nucleotides read TGTGCCAGCAGCACCCTGAGACCCTACAATGAGCAGTTCTTC. Protein sequence: CASSTLRPYNEQFF.

This clonotype was detected many times. The V gene is TRBV15, the J gene TRBJ1-1; D possibly corresponds to TRBD1 (5 bases). CDR1 is LNHNV and CDR2 is YYDKDF in the germline V gene (reference sequence). V was shortened by 6 bases and J by 5 bases, with 19 bases between the two germline ends. There are 15 residues in the CDR3. CDR3 coding DNA: TGTGCCACCAGGATTGGGGCGGGGAGGAGAACTGAAGCTTTCTTT. Translated, it gives CATRIGAGRRTEAFF. Together with reference TRBV15 and TRBJ1-1, the CDR3 gives the full variable domain: DAMVIQNPRYQVTQFGKPVTLSCSQTLNHNVMYWYQQKSSQAPKLLFHYYDKDFNNEADTPDNFQSRRPNTSFCFLDIRSPGLGDTAMYLCATRIGAGRRTEAFFGQGTRLTVV.

In this sample, this clonotype turned up a few times. The V call is TRBV28, the J call TRBJ2-1, with 10 bases matching TRBD1. Germline CDR1 reads MDHEN; CDR2 reads SYDVKM. The CDR3 totals 16 residues. The junction had 11 bases not matched to a gene; V was cut back by 5 bases and J by 7 bases. Here the CDR3 reads CASSTAAGTGENEQFF. CDR3 DNA: TGTGCCAGCAGTACAGCGGCCGGGACAGGGGAAAATGAGCAGTTCTTC.

This clonotype was seen many times. The chain uses TRBV12-3 or TRBV12-4 and TRBJ2-1; a possible D gene is TRBD1 (6 bases). The CDR3 has 14 residues. Deletions cut 3 bases from V and 9 bases from J, with 15 bases between. CDR3 region: CASSFSRKGGEQFF. Here the CDR3 DNA reads TGTGCCAGCAGTTTTTCGCGCAAAGGGGGTGAGCAGTTCTTC.

In this sample, this clonotype turned up a few times. This chain links TRBV6-2 or TRBV6-3 with TRBJ2-1, with unresolved D. Germline CDR1 reads MNHEY; CDR2 reads SVGEGT. Trimming shortened V by 5 bases and J by 4 bases, and 15 bases separated the two germline ends. This CDR3 region has 15 residues. The CDR3 region has the DNA TGTGCCAGCAGTACCTCGGGCCGATATTACAATGAGCAGTTCTTC. Its protein is CASSTSGRYYNEQFF.

The chain has TRBV5-6 and TRBJ1-1, with 7 positions matching TRBD1. V was pared by 5 bases and J by 3 bases, with 10 bases of the junction left unmatched. Germline V gene data show CDR1 as SGHDT and CDR2 as YYEEEE. The CDR3 is 15 residues long. The DNA for the CDR3 is TGTGCCAGCAGTCGACCTAGGGGGCTCGACACTGAAGCTTTCTTT. Protein: CASSRPRGLDTEAFF.

V is TRBV28 and J is TRBJ2-7, with 8 bases matching TRBD1. This CDR3 contains 18 residues. The germline V gene has CDR1 MDHEN and CDR2 SYDVKM. The V and J ends lost 1 base and 3 bases, in that order; junction bases with no gene match: 14. This CDR3 is CASSLYPAGQARNYEQYF. The DNA for the CDR3 is TGTGCCAGCAGTTTATATCCCGCGGGACAGGCCCGTAACTACGAGCAGTACTTC. Combining the CDR3 with reference TRBV28 and TRBJ2-7 gives the whole variable domain DVKVTQSSRYLVKRTGEKVFLECVQDMDHENMFWYRQDPGLGLRLIYFSYDVKMKEKGDIPEGYSVSREKKERFSLILESASTNQTSMYLCASSLYPAGQARNYEQYFGPGTRLTVT.

This clonotype was seen at least ten times. The CDR3: CASSYILAGRDGYTF. The CDR3 DNA reads as TGTGCCAGCAGTTATATCCTGGCAGGGAGGGATGGCTACACCTTC. The chain combines TRBV6-5 with TRBJ1-2; D may be TRBD1 (5 bases). Trimming cost V 3 bases and J 6 bases, with 17 bases left between them. This CDR3 is built from 15 residues. Germline V lookup: CDR1 MNHEY, CDR2 SVGAGI.

This clonotype showed up just a few times. The chain employs TRBV20-1 and TRBJ2-7, with 10 bases identical to TRBD2. CDR1 is DFQATT and CDR2 is SNEGSKA in the germline V gene (reference sequence). J gave up 4 bases and V 1 base, and 13 bases lay outside the gene matches. The CDR3 runs 17 residues. This CDR3 is CSARAPSGRRGLYEQYF. CDR3 sequence (DNA): TGCAGTGCTAGAGCGCCTAGCGGGAGAAGAGGGTTATACGAGCAGTACTTC.

In this sample, this clonotype turned up a few times. CDR3 amino acids: CASRKEAYSYNEQFF. CDR3 coding DNA: TGCGCCAGCAGGAAGGAGGCATACTCCTACAATGAGCAGTTCTTC. The V call is TRBV5-1, the J call TRBJ2-1; TRBD2 might be the D (5 bases). CDR3 length: 15 amino acids. V lost 5 bases, J lost 0 bases, and 12 bases lay in between. CDR1 is SGHRS, CDR2 YFSETQ, per germline.

This clonotype has a count of ten or more. This chain links TRBV3-1 with TRBJ2-3; 12 bases agree with TRBD2. With 1 base clipped from V and 6 bases from J, the junction kept 8 bases outside the gene matches. Germline CDR1 is LGHDT and CDR2 is YNNKEL (reference sequence). The CDR3 contains 17 residues. The CDR3 region is CASSQGASGRARDTQYF. Written as DNA, the CDR3 is TGTGCCAGCAGCCAAGGGGCTAGCGGGAGGGCCAGGGATACGCAGTATTTT.

The V call is TRBV20-1, the J call TRBJ2-1; 12 nucleotides agree with TRBD2. Per germline, CDR1 DFQATT and CDR2 SNEGSKA (reference sequence). The CDR3 runs to 18 residues. Trimming removed 1 base from V and 0 bases from J; junction bases left unmatched: 7. CDR3 sequence (DNA): TGCAGTGCTAGAGTATCTAGCGGGGGGGCCGGCTCCTACAATGAGCAGTTCTTC. Protein: CSARVSSGGAGSYNEQFF.

This clonotype was seen many times. The chain employs TRBV20-1 and TRBJ2-1; possible D gene TRBD2, 6 bases. CDR1 is DFQATT and CDR2 is SNEGSKA in the germline V gene (reference sequence). V gave up 3 bases and J gave up 6 bases, with 12 bases separating them. CDR3 size: 13 residues. Written as DNA, the CDR3 is TGCAGTGCTAGCGGCGGGACGATCAATGAGCAGTTCTTC. Residues: CSASGGTINEQFF.

This chain joins TRBV6-1 and TRBJ1-5; D not resolved. V lost 6 bases to trimming and J lost 3 bases, with 18 bases between them. CDR3 size: 16 residues. Germline CDR1 reads MNHNS; CDR2 reads SASEGT. For the CDR3, the DNA is TGTGCCAGCAGCCTAGGCGAGGGTTTCGCCAATCAGCCCCAGCATTTT. This sequence encodes CASSLGEGFANQPQHF.

This clonotype came up a few times. This rearrangement joins TRBV2 to TRBJ1-5; D is unclear. Between the trimmed V and J ends, which lost 9 bases and 1 base, there was a span of 13 bases. CDR1 and CDR2 from the germline V gene are SNHLY and FYNNEI. This CDR3 has 14 amino acids. CDR3 nucleotides: TGTGCCAGTGATCTGTTAGGCAGCAATCAGCCCCAGCATTTT. Amino acid sequence: CASDLLGSNQPQHF.

The chain is built from TRBV2 and TRBJ1-1; TRBD1 agrees at 8 bases. The ends lost 6 bases at V and 4 bases at J; junction bases unmatched: 7. This CDR3 has 14 residues. The V gene's germline CDR1 is SNHLY and CDR2 FYNNEI. CDR3 sequence (DNA): TGTGCCAGCAGGATACAGGGGGAGGTCACTGAAGCTTTCTTT. This translates into CASRIQGEVTEAFF.

Only a few counts were recorded for this clonotype. The chain joins TRBV20-1 to TRBJ1-1; 7 nucleotides agree with TRBD1. The V gene's germline CDR1 is DFQATT and CDR2 SNEGSKA (reference sequence). Trimming cost V 6 bases and J 1 base; bases outside gene matches: 14. The CDR3 consists of 16 residues. CDR3 protein: CSAPNRDSPWNTEAFF. CDR3 in DNA: TGCAGTGCCCCGAACCGGGACAGTCCTTGGAACACTGAAGCTTTCTTT.

DNA of the CDR3: TGCAGTGCTCCCCTTGGGAGAGGTAGGAGTGAGCAGTTCTTC. Translated: CSAPLGRGRSEQFF. V usage is TRBV20-1 and J usage is TRBJ2-1; D is possibly TRBD2 (5 bases). The CDR3 loop spans 14 amino acids. CDR1 and CDR2 (germline): DFQATT, SNEGSKA (reference sequence). V lost 5 bases to trimming and J lost 9 bases, with 20 bases between them.

The chain couples TRBV28 to TRBJ2-7; 7 nucleotides match TRBD2. Trimming cost V 3 bases and J 3 bases; bases outside gene matches: 8. This CDR3 is 15 amino acids long. The germline gives CDR1 MDHEN, CDR2 SYDVKM. CDR3 bases: TGTGCCAGCAGTTTTTCGGGGGAGGGCATCTACGAGCAGTACGTC. This sequence encodes CASSFSGEGIYEQYV.

V is TRBV7-6 and J is TRBJ2-2; 7 nucleotides agree with TRBD2. The CDR3 is made up of 15 amino acids. V was pared by 5 bases and J by 6 bases, with 9 bases of the junction left unmatched. Germline CDR1 and CDR2: SGHVS and FNYEAQ. CDR3 in DNA: TGTGCCAGCAGCCGAGGAGGACTAGAGGCCGGGGAGCTGTTTTTT. This translates into CASSRGGLEAGELFF.

The chain links TRBV7-2 to TRBJ2-5; the D gene is possibly TRBD1 (6 bases). V was shortened by 0 bases and J by 4 bases, with 15 bases between the two germline ends. Germline CDR1 is SGHTA and CDR2 is FQGNSA. The CDR3 runs to 16 residues. CDR3 in DNA: TGTGCCAGCAGCTTAGCTCCCGGAGAAGGGGGAGAGACCCAGTACTTC. This translates into CASSLAPGEGGETQYF.

The chain recombines TRBV6-2 or TRBV6-3 with TRBJ2-1, with 14 bases matching TRBD2. CDR3 size: 19 residues. Looked up from germline, CDR1 is MNHEY and CDR2 is SVGEGT. The trim removed 5 bases at V and 5 bases at J, leaving 14 bases unmatched. DNA of the CDR3: TGTGCCAGCAGTAACCGCCGGGACAGGGGACTAGCGGGAGACAATGAGCAGTTCTTC. The encoded protein is CASSNRRDRGLAGDNEQFF.

This clonotype was counted a few times. V gene TRBV20-1 combines with J gene TRBJ2-3; tentatively, D is TRBD2 (6 bases). From germline, CDR1 is DFQATT and CDR2 SNEGSKA (reference sequence). The V gene lost 7 bases and the J gene lost 2 bases, with 16 bases spanning the gap. The CDR3 has 14 residues. The CDR3 is CSGGDATYTDTQYF. CDR3 nucleotide sequence: TGCAGTGGGGGGGATGCGACTTACACAGATACGCAGTATTTT.

This chain joins TRBV4-3 and TRBJ2-3; 11 bases are a match to TRBD1. Germline V CDR1 and CDR2: LGHNA, YSLEER. V trimming: 0 bases; J trimming: 6 bases; junction bases outside the gene matches: 5. This CDR3 spans 16 amino acids. The CDR3 coding sequence is TGCGCCAGCAGCCAAGATGGGACAGGGGGGACGGATACGCAGTATTTT. Amino acid sequence: CASSQDGTGGTDTQYF.